The rows below give T cell receptor beta chains drawn from one sample of a study of control samples from healthy donors and cancer patients. Sequenced by immunoSEQ multiplex PCR; TCRdb stores in-frame clones only, minus some. The profile covers roughly 94,000 clones, with around 85% appearing a single time and approximately 38% taken by the ten largest. Sequenced material: PBMCs. All receptors come from an older man with lung cancer. The CDR3 runs from the conserved cysteine through the conserved F or W. D genes are given only for firm matches. Expanded clones get a size class; other rows say once, few or many, or leave the size out.

V gene	J gene	D gene	clone size	CDR3 DNA	CDR3 protein
TRBV10-1	TRBJ2-1	NA	NA	TGCGCCAGCAGTGAGGCGAGCTCCTACAATGAGCAGTTCTTC	CASSEASSYNEQFF
TRBV21-1	TRBJ2-3	NA	few	TGTGCCAGCAGCCCAGCGGGGGGGCCTTTGTTTGAAGATACGCAGTATTTT	CASSPAGGPLFEDTQYF
TRBV12-3/TRBV12-4	TRBJ2-1	NA	NA	TGTGCCAGCAGGCGGCTAGCGAGCAATGAGCAGTTCTTC	CASRRLASNEQFF
TRBV10-3	TRBJ1-2	NA	once	TGTGCCATCAGCCGGGGGGTCCCCTATGGCTACACCTTC	CAISRGVPYGYTF
TRBV5-1	TRBJ2-7	NA	NA	TGCGCCAGCAGCCCGGGACTCGCATACTACGAGCAGTACTTC	CASSPGLAYYEQYF
TRBV6-1	TRBJ1-2	TRBD1	NA	TGTGCCAGCAGTGAGGGGATCAGGGGGGGTTGGAGTGTTTCGTATGGCTACACCTTC	CASSEGIRGGWSVSYGYTF
TRBV5-5	TRBJ1-2	TRBD1	NA	TGTGCCAGCAGCTTGGACAGGGGTAACTATGGCTACACCTTC	CASSLDRGNYGYTF
TRBV24-1	TRBJ2-5	NA	NA	TGTGCCACCGCCCGGGCGGGGCCGCCCGGGACCCAGTACTTC	CATARAGPPGTQYF
TRBV7-3	TRBJ2-1	TRBD1	NA	TGTGCCAGCAGCCAAGACAGGGTTGGCAATGAGCAGTTCTTC	CASSQDRVGNEQFF
TRBV7-2	TRBJ1-1	NA	NA	TGTGCCAGCAGCTGGGGACAGAACACTGAAGCTTTCTTT	CASSWGQNTEAFF
TRBV24-1	TRBJ2-7	NA	NA	TGTGCCACCAGTGGCCGCGCCTACGAGCAGTACTTC	CATSGRAYEQYF
TRBV11-3	TRBJ2-7	NA	NA	TGTGCCAGCAGCAAAGCGGGACAACCCTACGAGCAGTACTTC	CASSKAGQPYEQYF
TRBV6-5	TRBJ2-5	NA	NA	TGTGCCAGCAGTTACTCGAATAGCCCCCAAGAGACCCAGTACTTC	CASSYSNSPQETQYF
TRBV29-1	TRBJ2-7	TRBD2	once	TGCAGCGTTATCTCTTCTAGGACTAGCGGGGGATCCTACGAGCAGTACTTC	CSVISSRTSGGSYEQYF
TRBV28	TRBJ1-1	NA	NA	TGTGCCAGCAGCCCCCCACGGGGCCCTGAAGCTTTCTTT	CASSPPRGPEAFF
TRBV5-3	TRBJ2-1	NA	once	TGTGCCAGAAGACTAGTAGGGAATGAGCAGTTCTTC	CARRLVGNEQFF
TRBV4-2	TRBJ2-1	NA	NA	TGTGCCAGCAGCCCCGTGGCAGGGAGTGACTATGAGCAGTTCTTC	CASSPVAGSDYEQFF
TRBV6-5	TRBJ2-1	TRBD1	NA	TGTGCCATAACGACAGGGGGGGCGGAAAATGAGCAGTTCTTC	CAITTGGAENEQFF
TRBV5-4	TRBJ2-3	NA	once	TGTGCCAGCAGCTCAGAGTACGGCACAGATACGCAGTATTTT	CASSSEYGTDTQYF
TRBV27	TRBJ1-1	NA	NA	TGTGCCAGCAGTTTATCGTCCTCAGGTTCGACTGAAGCTTTCTTT	CASSLSSSGSTEAFF
TRBV6-2/TRBV6-3	TRBJ1-1	NA	NA	TGTGCCAGCAGTTACCAGGGAGGGAATACTGAAGCTTTCTTT	CASSYQGGNTEAFF
TRBV7-3	TRBJ2-1	TRBD1	NA	TGTGCCAGCAGCGTCCGGACAGGGGGCGAGACCGATGAGCAGTTCTTC	CASSVRTGGETDEQFF
TRBV14	TRBJ1-1	NA	NA	TGTGCCAGCAGCTCCGAACGGGGACCCCTCCATTCTGAAGCTTTCTTT	CASSSERGPLHSEAFF
TRBV10-3	TRBJ2-7	TRBD2	NA	TGTGCCATCAGGGAGACTAGCGGGGGGGCCTCGGCCTACGAGCAGTACTTC	CAIRETSGGASAYEQYF
TRBV19	TRBJ1-2	NA	NA	TGTGCCAGTAGGCACCTTAACTATGGCTACACCTTC	CASRHLNYGYTF